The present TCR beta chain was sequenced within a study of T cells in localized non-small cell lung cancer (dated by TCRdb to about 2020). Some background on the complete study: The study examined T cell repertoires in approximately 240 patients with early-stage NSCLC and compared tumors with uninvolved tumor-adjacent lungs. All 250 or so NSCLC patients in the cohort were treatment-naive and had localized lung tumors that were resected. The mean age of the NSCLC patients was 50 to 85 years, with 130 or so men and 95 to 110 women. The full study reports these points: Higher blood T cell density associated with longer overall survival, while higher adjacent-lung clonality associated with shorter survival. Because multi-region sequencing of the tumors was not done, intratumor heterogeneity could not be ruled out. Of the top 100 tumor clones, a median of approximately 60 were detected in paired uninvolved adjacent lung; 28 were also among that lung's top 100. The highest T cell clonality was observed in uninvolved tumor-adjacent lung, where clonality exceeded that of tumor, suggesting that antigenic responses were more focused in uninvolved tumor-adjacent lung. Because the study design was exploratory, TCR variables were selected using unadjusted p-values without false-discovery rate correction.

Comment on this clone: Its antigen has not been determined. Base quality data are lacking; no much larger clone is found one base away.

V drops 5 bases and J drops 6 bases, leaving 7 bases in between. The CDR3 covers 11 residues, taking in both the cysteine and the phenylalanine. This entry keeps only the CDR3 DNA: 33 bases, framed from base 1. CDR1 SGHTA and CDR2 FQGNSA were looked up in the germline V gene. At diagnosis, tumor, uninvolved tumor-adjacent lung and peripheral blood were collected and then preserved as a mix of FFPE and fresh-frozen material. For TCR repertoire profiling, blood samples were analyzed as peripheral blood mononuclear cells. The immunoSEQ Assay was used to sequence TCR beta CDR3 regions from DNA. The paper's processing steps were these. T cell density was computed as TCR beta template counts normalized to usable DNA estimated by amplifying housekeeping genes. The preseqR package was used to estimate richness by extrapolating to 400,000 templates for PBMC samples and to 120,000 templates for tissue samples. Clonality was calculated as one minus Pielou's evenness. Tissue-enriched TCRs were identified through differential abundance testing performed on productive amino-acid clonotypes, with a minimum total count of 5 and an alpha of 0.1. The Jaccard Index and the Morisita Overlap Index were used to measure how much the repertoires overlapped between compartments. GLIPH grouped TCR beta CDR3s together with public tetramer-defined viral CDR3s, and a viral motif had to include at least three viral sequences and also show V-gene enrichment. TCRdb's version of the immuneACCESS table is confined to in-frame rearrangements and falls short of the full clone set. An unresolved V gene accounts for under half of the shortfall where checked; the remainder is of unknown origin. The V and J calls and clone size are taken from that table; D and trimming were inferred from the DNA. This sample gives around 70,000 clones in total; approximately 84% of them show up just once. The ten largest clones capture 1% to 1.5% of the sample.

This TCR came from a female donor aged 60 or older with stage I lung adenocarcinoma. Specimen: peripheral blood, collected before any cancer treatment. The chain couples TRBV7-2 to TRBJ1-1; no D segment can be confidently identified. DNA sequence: TGTGCCAGCAGCCCCGCCCCTGAAGCTTTCTTT. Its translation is CASSPAPEAFF.